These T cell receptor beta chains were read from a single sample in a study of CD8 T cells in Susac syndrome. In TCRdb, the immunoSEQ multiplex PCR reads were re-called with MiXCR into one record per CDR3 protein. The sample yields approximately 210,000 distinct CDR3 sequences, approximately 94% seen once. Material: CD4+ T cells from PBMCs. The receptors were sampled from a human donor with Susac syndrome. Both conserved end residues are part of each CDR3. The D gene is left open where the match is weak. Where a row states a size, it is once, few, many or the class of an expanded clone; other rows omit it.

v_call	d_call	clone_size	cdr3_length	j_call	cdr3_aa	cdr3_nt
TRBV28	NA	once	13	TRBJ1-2	CASSPDRLRGYTF	TGTGCCAGCAGTCCTGACAGGTTGAGAGGCTACACCTTC
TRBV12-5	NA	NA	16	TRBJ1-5	CASGSGNLRVNQPQHF	TGTGCTAGTGGGTCCGGGAATTTGAGGGTGAATCAGCCCCAGCATTTT
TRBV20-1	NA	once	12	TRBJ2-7	CSAQDSSYEQYF	TGCAGTGCTCAGGACAGCTCCTACGAGCAGTACTTC
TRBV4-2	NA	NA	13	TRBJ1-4	CASSQDTGVKLFF	TGTGCCAGCAGCCAAGATACGGGGGTAAAACTGTTTTTT
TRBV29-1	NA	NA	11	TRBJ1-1	CSVFKGIEAFF	TGCAGCGTGTTCAAGGGGATTGAAGCTTTCTTT
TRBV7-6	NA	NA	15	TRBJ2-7	CASSPRTQGGGEQYF	TGTGCCAGCAGCCCCCGGACACAAGGGGGTGGGGAGCAGTACTTC
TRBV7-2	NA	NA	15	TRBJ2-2	CASSLGQGTTGELFF	TGTGCCAGCAGCTTGGGTCAGGGGACGACCGGGGAGCTGTTTTTT
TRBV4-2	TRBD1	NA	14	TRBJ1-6	CASSQETGNSPLHF	TGTGCCAGCAGCCAAGAGACAGGGAATTCACCCCTCCACTTT
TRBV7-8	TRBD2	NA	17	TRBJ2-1	CASSGAGAGSSYNEQFF	TGTGCCAGCAGCGGAGCTGGAGCGGGGAGCTCCTACAATGAGCAGTTCTTC
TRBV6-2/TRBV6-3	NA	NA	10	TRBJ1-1	CASRDTEAFF	TGTGCCAGCCGGGACACTGAAGCTTTCTTT
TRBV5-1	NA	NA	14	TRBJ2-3	CASSQDSYRDTQYF	TGCGCCAGCAGCCAGGACAGCTACAGAGATACGCAGTATTTT
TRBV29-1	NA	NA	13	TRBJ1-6	CSVGANYNSPLHF	TGCAGCGTTGGGGCGAACTATAATTCACCCCTCCACTTT
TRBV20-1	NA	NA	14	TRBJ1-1	CSARDAGRNTEAFF	TGCAGTGCTAGAGATGCAGGTCGGAACACTGAAGCTTTCTTT
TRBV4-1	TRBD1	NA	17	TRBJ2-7	CASSQDFEGTASYEQYF	TGCGCCAGCAGCCAAGACTTCGAAGGGACAGCATCCTACGAGCAGTACTTC
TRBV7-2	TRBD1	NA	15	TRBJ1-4	CASSFVGQGGEKLFF	TGTGCCAGCAGCTTTGTAGGCCAGGGGGGTGAAAAACTGTTTTTT
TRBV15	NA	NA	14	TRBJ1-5	CATSSGVRNQPQHF	TGTGCCACCAGCAGCGGGGTCCGGAATCAGCCCCAGCATTTT
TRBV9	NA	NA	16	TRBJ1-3	CASSVGGGPAGYTIYF	TGTGCCAGCAGCGTAGGAGGAGGGCCCGCCGGGTACACCATATATTTT